These T cell receptor beta chains were read from a single sample in a study of T cell responses to AZD1222 COVID-19 vaccine. The protocol was immunoSEQ multiplex PCR, while the TCRdb copy is restricted to in-frame clones and leaves out a portion. The sample consists of some 190,000 clones, 80% to 90% of them appearing once. The sequencing used peripheral blood, collected on day 0 of AZD1222 vaccination. The receptors were gathered from an adult in good health. Both conserved end residues are part of each CDR3. Fields, in order: D gene, clone size, V gene, J gene, CDR3 DNA, CDR3 protein. A D gene is named only where the DNA matches it firmly. Clone size appears in some rows only: once, few, many, or a class for an expanded clone.

-	-	TRBV12-3/TRBV12-4	TRBJ1-1	TGTGCCAGCAGTTTTCGGCTGAACACTGAAGCTTTCTTT	CASSFRLNTEAFF
TRBD1	-	TRBV4-1	TRBJ1-5	TGCGCCAGCAGCCAGATACAGGGGAATCAGCCCCAGCATTTT	CASSQIQGNQPQHF
-	-	TRBV5-5	TRBJ1-1	TGTGCCAGCAGCTTGGAGGCCGGGGTCCCGAACACTGAAGCTTTCTTT	CASSLEAGVPNTEAFF
TRBD1	-	TRBV5-1	TRBJ2-3	TGCGCCAGCAGCTCCGACAGGGGGTATTTGACAGATACGCAGTATTTT	CASSSDRGYLTDTQYF
-	-	TRBV7-9	TRBJ1-3	TGTGCCAGCAGCCCCGGGGGAAACACCATATATTTT	CASSPGGNTIYF
-	-	TRBV20-1	TRBJ2-5	TGCAGTGCTTCCAGGGTTGAGACCCAGTACTTC	CSASRVETQYF
-	-	TRBV9	TRBJ2-6	TGTGCCAGCAGCGTATCACACTTCTCTGGGGCCAACGTCCTGACTTTC	CASSVSHFSGANVLTF
TRBD1	-	TRBV19	TRBJ1-6	TGTGCCAGTAGTGGGTTTTTCAGGACAGGACGCAACTCACCCCTCCACTTT	CASSGFFRTGRNSPLHF
-	-	TRBV3-1/TRBV3-2	TRBJ1-6	TGTGCCAGCAGCCAAGGCGACGTCAGGGTCTCGAATTCACCCCTCCACTTT	CASSQGDVRVSNSPLHF
-	-	TRBV28	TRBJ2-7	TGTGCCAGCAGTTTGTCGGACCAATACGAGCAGTACTTC	CASSLSDQYEQYF
TRBD1	once	TRBV27	TRBJ1-2	TGTGCCAGCAGTTCAGGACAGGGGGTTTTTGGCTACACCTTC	CASSSGQGVFGYTF
-	-	TRBV9	TRBJ1-6	TGTGCCAGCAGCGCCCGGGGGGAGTTTGATTCACCCCTCCACTTT	CASSARGEFDSPLHF
-	-	TRBV6-5	TRBJ2-1	TGTGCCAGCAGTCAGACCGGGACACGTTACAATGAGCAGTTCTTC	CASSQTGTRYNEQFF
-	-	TRBV5-1	TRBJ1-1	TGCGCCAGCAGCTTGGCTGTTAGGAACACTGAAGCTTTCTTT	CASSLAVRNTEAFF
TRBD2	-	TRBV3-1/TRBV3-2	TRBJ2-5	TGTGCCAGCAGCCCGCTAGCGGGGGGGGGAGAGACCCAGTACTTC	CASSPLAGGGETQYF